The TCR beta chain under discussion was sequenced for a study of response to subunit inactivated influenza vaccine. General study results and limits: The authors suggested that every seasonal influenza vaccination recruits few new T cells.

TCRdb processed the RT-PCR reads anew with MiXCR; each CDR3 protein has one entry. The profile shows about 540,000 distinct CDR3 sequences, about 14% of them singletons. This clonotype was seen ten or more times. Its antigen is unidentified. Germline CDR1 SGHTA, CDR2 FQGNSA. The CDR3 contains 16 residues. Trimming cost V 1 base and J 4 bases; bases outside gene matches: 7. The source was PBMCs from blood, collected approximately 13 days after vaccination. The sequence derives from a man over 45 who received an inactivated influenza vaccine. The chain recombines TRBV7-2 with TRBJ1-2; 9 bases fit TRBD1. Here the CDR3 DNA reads TGTGCCAGCAGCTTAGGCGGACAGGGGACCTCCTATGGCTACACCTTC. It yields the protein CASSLGGQGTSYGYTF.